These T cell receptor beta chains were read from a single sample in a study of T cell responses to AZD1222 COVID-19 vaccine. Here immunoSEQ multiplex PCR was the method, and the copy in TCRdb shows in-frame clones only, minus some. Of around 140,000 clones detected, roughly 90% appear once; the ten largest clones hold under 2%. This material consisted of peripheral blood, taken on day 0 of AZD1222 vaccination. Receptors originate from an adult in good health. The CDR3 runs from the conserved cysteine through the conserved F or W. A D gene is named only where the DNA matches it firmly. Clone size is given for some rows only: seen once, a few or many times, or a class if the clone is expanded.

d_gene | j_gene | abundance | v_gene | CDR3aa | CDR3nt
. | TRBJ1-6 | . | TRBV27 | CASSFTGTYNSPLHF | TGTGCCAGCAGTTTTACAGGCACCTATAATTCACCCCTCCACTTT
. | TRBJ1-1 | . | TRBV6-6 | CASSYPILGINTEAFF | TGTGCCAGCAGTTACCCAATTTTGGGGATTAACACTGAAGCTTTCTTT
. | TRBJ2-7 | . | TRBV28 | CASSGYEQYF | TGTGCCAGCAGTGGTTACGAGCAGTACTTC
TRBD2 | TRBJ2-7 | once | TRBV19 | CASSPGGLAGGYEQYF | TGTGCCAGTAGTCCTGGGGGACTAGCGGGAGGTTACGAGCAGTACTTC
. | TRBJ1-5 | few | TRBV30 | CAWSVGGLDQPQHF | TGTGCCTGGAGTGTTGGGGGGTTGGATCAGCCCCAGCATTTT
. | TRBJ2-7 | . | TRBV14 | CASNPGTSYEQYF | TGTGCCAGCAACCCAGGGACTTCCTACGAGCAGTACTTC
. | TRBJ1-4 | . | TRBV7-9 | CASSLSGSGEKLFF | TGTGCCAGCAGCTTGTCCGGTAGTGGTGAAAAACTGTTTTTT
TRBD2 | TRBJ2-4 | . | TRBV9 | CASSEGASGGPLAKNIQYF | TGTGCCAGCAGCGAGGGGGCTAGCGGGGGACCTTTAGCCAAAAACATTCAGTACTTC
. | TRBJ2-5 | . | TRBV5-4 | CASSLAINAEETQYF | TGTGCCAGCAGCTTGGCCATCAACGCGGAGGAGACCCAGTACTTC
TRBD1 | TRBJ1-6 | . | TRBV20-1 | CSARQGPPLHF | TGCAGTGCTCGACAGGGGCCACCCCTCCACTTT
. | TRBJ1-4 | . | TRBV4-2 | CASSQDGGRGQRLFF | TGTGCCAGCAGCCAAGATGGGGGCAGGGGTCAACGGCTGTTTTTT
. | TRBJ2-2 | . | TRBV6-4 | CASSDSSTGELFF | TGTGCCAGCAGTGACTCGAGCACCGGGGAGCTGTTTTTT
. | TRBJ2-5 | few | TRBV7-2 | CASRGPGQRQETQYF | TGTGCCAGCAGGGGACCTGGACAGCGACAAGAGACCCAGTACTTC
TRBD1 | TRBJ1-2 | . | TRBV7-2 | CASSLEGTGDGYTF | TGTGCCAGCAGCTTAGAAGGGACAGGGGATGGCTACACCTTC
. | TRBJ1-2 | . | TRBV6-2/TRBV6-3 | CASSFRALRHLDYGYTF | TGTGCCAGCAGTTTCCGGGCTCTAAGGCACCTCGACTATGGCTACACCTTC
. | TRBJ1-1 | once | TRBV20-1 | CSASQGTEAFF | TGCAGTGCTAGTCAGGGCACTGAAGCTTTCTTT
. | TRBJ2-5 | . | TRBV7-8 | CASGAGAETQYF | TGTGCCAGCGGCGCAGGCGCGGAGACCCAGTACTTC
. | TRBJ1-6 | . | TRBV7-8 | CASSRTRDPLSPLHF | TGTGCCAGCAGCCGGACTAGGGACCCCCTTTCACCCCTCCACTTT
. | TRBJ2-7 | . | TRBV11-3 | CASSRDGAVEQYF | TGTGCCAGCAGCAGAGACGGAGCTGTCGAGCAGTACTTC
TRBD2 | TRBJ2-7 | . | TRBV4-1 | CASSQVAGGGLEQYF | TGCGCCAGCAGCCAAGTAGCGGGGGGGGGCCTCGAGCAGTACTTC
TRBD1 | TRBJ1-2 | . | TRBV6-6 | CASSFSTGTHGYTF | TGTGCCAGCAGTTTCTCGACAGGGACGCATGGCTACACCTTC
TRBD2 | TRBJ2-3 | . | TRBV10-3 | CAISDLTSGNTDTQYF | TGTGCCATCAGTGACCTGACTAGCGGGAACACAGATACGCAGTATTTT
. | TRBJ2-7 | few | TRBV5-4 | CASSLAGARKSYEQYF | TGTGCCAGCAGCTTGGCGGGGGCGCGTAAGTCCTACGAGCAGTACTTC
. | TRBJ1-2 | . | TRBV5-6 | CASSRVADYGYTF | TGTGCCAGCAGCCGGGTGGCGGACTATGGCTACACCTTC
. | TRBJ1-6 | once | TRBV7-2 | CASSLAGGAPLHF | TGTGCCAGCAGCTTAGCGGGGGGTGCACCCCTCCACTTT
. | TRBJ1-6 | . | TRBV3-1/TRBV3-2 | CASSHFGRVRSPLHF | TGTGCCAGCAGCCATTTCGGGAGGGTAAGGTCACCCCTCCACTTT
. | TRBJ2-1 | once | TRBV28 | CASSPVRSYNEQFF | TGTGCCAGCAGCCCAGTACGGTCCTACAATGAGCAGTTCTTC
. | TRBJ1-5 | . | TRBV6-2/TRBV6-3 | CASSYRWGSNQPQHF | TGTGCCAGCAGTTACCGTTGGGGTAGCAATCAGCCCCAGCATTTT